This T cell receptor (beta chain) stems from a study of blood T cell repertoires in COVID-19. Background on the study: Sources were T cells, B-cell-depleted T cells, or PBMCs; the material itself was cDNA or gDNA.

Clones were sequenced by immunoSEQ multiplex PCR, and TCRdb holds only the in-frame ones, with some missing. The sample shows roughly 150,000 clones, around 81% of them seen only once. The CDR3 totals 15 residues. The germline V gene has CDR1 LGHDT and CDR2 YNNKEL (reference sequence). Trimming pared 6 bases from V and 6 bases from J, leaving 18 bases between. Cohort 3 donors were reported recovered after two negative PCRs, clearance, or symptom resolution. The chain uses TRBV3-1 (or the pseudogene TRBV3-2) and TRBJ2-1; D is perhaps TRBD1 (5 bases). The sample taken for sequencing was PBMCs or T cells enriched from blood (not recorded which). The TCR comes from a middle-aged woman who had recovered from COVID-19. The CDR3 DNA reads as TGTGCCAGCAGTCCCCCCTGGGCAGGGTCCAATGAGCAGTTCTTC. This gives the protein CASSPPWAGSNEQFF.